The 2 T cell receptor beta chains reported below all come from one sample, sequenced in a study of OX40 agonist ivuxolimab in advanced cancers. Clones were sequenced by immunoSEQ multiplex PCR, and TCRdb holds only the in-frame ones, with some missing. Of fewer than 25,000 clones listed, about 88% are singletons. This material consisted of CD4+ or CD8+ T cells sorted from blood, taken in a trial of the OX40 agonist ivuxolimab. The receptors were sampled from an adult with an advanced solid tumor such as melanoma, head and neck, liver or kidney cancer.

The V gene is TRBV7-9, the J gene TRBJ2-2; possible D gene TRBD2, 7 bases. The CDR3 covers 17 residues. Deletions cut 5 bases from V and 2 bases from J, with 18 bases between. Germline V gene lookup returns CDR1 SEHNR and CDR2 FQNEAQ (reference sequence). The DNA for the CDR3 is TGTGCCAGCAGCCGCCGACGGAGCGGGACAAACACCGGGGAGCTGTTTTTT. Protein sequence: CASSRRRSGTNTGELFF.

The CDR3 DNA follows: TGTGCCAGCAGCTGGACAGGGGGCGGTGCGGGGAATGAGCAGTTCTTC. Protein: CASSWTGGGAGNEQFF. The rearrangement joins TRBV7-2 to TRBJ2-1; 11 bases are shared with TRBD1. The ends lost 4 bases at V and 7 bases at J; junction bases unmatched: 9. The germline CDR1 and CDR2 sequences are SGHTA and FQGNSA. The CDR3 loop spans 16 amino acids.